This TCR beta chain stems from a study of blood T cell repertoires in COVID-19. Study at large: Collection of acute and convalescent COVID-19 samples took place in the United States, Italy and Spain. PBMCs, B-cell-depleted T cells, or T cells provided the cDNA or gDNA that made up the material.

Only in-frame clones appear in the TCRdb table, and some are missing; sequencing was by immunoSEQ multiplex PCR. The table records approximately 74,000 clones, around 93% of them present only once. Germline CDR1 SGHAT, CDR2 FQNNGV. With V trimmed by 0 bases and J by 1 base, 3 bases remained unmatched. There are 15 residues in the CDR3. The sample consisted of peripheral blood. The gene calls are TRBV11-2 and TRBJ2-7, with 7 bases aligning to TRBD2. This clonotype originated in a woman aged 55-70 years with active COVID-19. The chain's CDR3 is CASSLDRAGSYEQYF. CDR3 in DNA: TGTGCCAGCAGCTTAGATCGAGCGGGGTCCTACGAGCAGTACTTC.